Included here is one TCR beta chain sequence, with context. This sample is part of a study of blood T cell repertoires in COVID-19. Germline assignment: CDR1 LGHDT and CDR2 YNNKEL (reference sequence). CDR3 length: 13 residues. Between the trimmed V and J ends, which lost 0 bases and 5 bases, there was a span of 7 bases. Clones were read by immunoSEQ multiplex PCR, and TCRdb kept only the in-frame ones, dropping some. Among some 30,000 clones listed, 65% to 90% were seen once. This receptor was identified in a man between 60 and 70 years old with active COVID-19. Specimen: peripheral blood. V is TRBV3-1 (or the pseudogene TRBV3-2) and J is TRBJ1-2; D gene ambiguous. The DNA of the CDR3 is TGTGCCAGCAGCCAAGAAACAGCTTATGGCTACACCTTC. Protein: CASSQETAYGYTF.